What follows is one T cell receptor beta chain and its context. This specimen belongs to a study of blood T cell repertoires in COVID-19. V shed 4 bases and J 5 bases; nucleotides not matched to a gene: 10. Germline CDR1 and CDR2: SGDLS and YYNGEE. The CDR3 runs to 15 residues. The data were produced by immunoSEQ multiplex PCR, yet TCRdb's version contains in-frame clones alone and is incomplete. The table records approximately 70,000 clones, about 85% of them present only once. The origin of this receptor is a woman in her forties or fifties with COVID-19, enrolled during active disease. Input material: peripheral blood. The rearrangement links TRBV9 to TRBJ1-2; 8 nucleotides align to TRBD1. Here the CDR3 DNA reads TGTGCCAGCAGCCCCAGACAGGGGAGGGGTTATGGCTACACCTTC. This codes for CASSPRQGRGYGYTF.